This entry features one TCR beta chain sequence. Each participant's cohort was designated according to participant-reported clinical history. Each recovered donor of Cohort 3 presented with two negative PCRs, clearance, or symptom resolution. The method was immunoSEQ multiplex PCR; TCRdb's version includes in-frame clones alone and lacks a portion of them. The sample holds approximately 300,000 clones, roughly nine tenths seen once. The data are from a study of blood T cell repertoires in COVID-19. For the study at large: Sources were T cells, B-cell-depleted T cells, or PBMCs; the material itself was cDNA or gDNA.

The germline V gene has CDR1 SNHLY and CDR2 FYNNEI. V gave up 8 bases and J gave up 8 bases, with 18 bases separating them. The CDR3 has 13 amino acids. The specimen was PBMCs or T cells enriched from blood (not recorded which). The gene calls are TRBV2 and TRBJ1-2, with D hard to call. The receptor comes from a woman aged 18-29 years who had recovered from COVID-19. The DNA of the CDR3 is TGTGCCAGCGCGGGCGGGGAATTCGACGGCTACACCTTC. Amino acid sequence: CASAGGEFDGYTF.